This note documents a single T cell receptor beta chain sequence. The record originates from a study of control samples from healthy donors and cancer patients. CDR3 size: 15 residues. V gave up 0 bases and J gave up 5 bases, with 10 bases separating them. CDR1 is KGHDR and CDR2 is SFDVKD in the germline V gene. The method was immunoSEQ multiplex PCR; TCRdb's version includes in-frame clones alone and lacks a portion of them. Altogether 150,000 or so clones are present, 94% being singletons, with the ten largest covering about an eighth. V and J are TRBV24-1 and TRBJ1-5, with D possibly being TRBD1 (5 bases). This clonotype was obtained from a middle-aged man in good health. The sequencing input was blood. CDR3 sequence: CATSDLGGAHQPQHF. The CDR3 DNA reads TGTGCCACCAGTGATTTGGGGGGAGCACATCAGCCCCAGCATTTT.